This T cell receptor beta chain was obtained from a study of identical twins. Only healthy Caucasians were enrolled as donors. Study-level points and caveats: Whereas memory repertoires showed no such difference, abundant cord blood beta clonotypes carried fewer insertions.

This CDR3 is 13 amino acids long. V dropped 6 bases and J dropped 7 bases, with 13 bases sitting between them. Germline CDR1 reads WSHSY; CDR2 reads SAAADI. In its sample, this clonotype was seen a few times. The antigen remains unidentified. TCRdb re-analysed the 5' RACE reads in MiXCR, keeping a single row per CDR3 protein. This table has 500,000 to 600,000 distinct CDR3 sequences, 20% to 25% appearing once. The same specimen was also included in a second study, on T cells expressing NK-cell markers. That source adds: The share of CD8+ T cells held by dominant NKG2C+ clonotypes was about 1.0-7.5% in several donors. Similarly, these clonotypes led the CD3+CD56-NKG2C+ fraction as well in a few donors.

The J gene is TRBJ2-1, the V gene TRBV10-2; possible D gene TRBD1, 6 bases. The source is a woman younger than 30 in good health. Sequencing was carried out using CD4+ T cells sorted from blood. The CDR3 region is CASRPGQRNEQFF. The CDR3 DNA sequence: TGCGCCAGCAGGCCGGGACAACGAAATGAGCAGTTCTTC.